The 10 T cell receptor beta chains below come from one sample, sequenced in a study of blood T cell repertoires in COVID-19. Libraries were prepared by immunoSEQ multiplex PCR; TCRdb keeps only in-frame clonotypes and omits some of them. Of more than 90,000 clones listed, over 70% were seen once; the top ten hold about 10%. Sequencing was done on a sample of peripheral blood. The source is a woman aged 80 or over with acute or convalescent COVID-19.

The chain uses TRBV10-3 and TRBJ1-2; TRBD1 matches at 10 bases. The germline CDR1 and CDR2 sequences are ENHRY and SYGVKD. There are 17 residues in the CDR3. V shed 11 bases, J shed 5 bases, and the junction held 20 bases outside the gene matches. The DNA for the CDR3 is TGTGCCTCAACCTCGACCCCCCTAACGGGACAGGGGTATGGCTACACCTTC. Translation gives CASTSTPLTGQGYGYTF.

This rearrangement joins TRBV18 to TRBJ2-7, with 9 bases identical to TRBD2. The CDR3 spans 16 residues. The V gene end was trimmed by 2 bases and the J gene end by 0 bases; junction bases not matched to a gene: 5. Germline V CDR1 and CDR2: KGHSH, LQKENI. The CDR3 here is CASSPIRLADSYEQYF. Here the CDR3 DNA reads TGTGCCAGCTCACCAATCAGACTAGCGGACTCCTACGAGCAGTACTTC.

The CDR3 sequence is CASSRGTGHNYGYTF. The CDR3 nucleotides are TGTGCCAGCAGCAGGGGGACGGGTCATAACTATGGCTACACCTTC. The chain couples TRBV28 to TRBJ1-2; 7 bases map to TRBD1. With 6 bases clipped from V and 1 base from J, the junction kept 8 bases outside the gene matches. The germline V gene encodes CDR1 MDHEN and CDR2 SYDVKM. This CDR3 comprises 15 residues.

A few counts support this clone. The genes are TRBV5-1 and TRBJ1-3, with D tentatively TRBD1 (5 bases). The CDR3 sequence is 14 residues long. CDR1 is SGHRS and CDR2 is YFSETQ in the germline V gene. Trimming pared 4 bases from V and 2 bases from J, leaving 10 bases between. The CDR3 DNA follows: TGCGCCAGCAGCCCAGGGATCGCTGGAAACACCATATATTTT. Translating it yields CASSPGIAGNTIYF. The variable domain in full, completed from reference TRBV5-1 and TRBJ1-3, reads KAGVTQTPRYLIKTRGQQVTLSCSPISGHRSVSWYQQTPGQGLQFLFEYFSETQRNKGNFPGRFSGRQFSNSRSEMNVSTLELGDSALYLCASSPGIAGNTIYFGEGSWLTVV.

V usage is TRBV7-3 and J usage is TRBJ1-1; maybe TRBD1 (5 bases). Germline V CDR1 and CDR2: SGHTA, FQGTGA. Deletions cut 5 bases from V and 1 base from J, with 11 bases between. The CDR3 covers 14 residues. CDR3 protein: CASSPMGGNTEAFF. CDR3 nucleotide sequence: TGTGCCAGCAGCCCCATGGGGGGGAACACTGAAGCTTTCTTT.

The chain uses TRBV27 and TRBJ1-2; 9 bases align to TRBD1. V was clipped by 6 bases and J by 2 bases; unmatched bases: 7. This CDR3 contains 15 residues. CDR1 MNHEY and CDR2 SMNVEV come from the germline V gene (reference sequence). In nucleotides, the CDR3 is TGTGCCAGCAGCCCCCCCGGGACAGGGAACTATGGCTACACCTTC. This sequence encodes CASSPPGTGNYGYTF.

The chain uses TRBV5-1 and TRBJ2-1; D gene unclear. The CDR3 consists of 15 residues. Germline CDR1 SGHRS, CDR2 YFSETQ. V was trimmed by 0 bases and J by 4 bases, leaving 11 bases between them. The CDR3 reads CASSLGAGTYNEQFF. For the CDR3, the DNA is TGCGCCAGCAGCTTGGGGGCAGGAACATACAATGAGCAGTTCTTC.

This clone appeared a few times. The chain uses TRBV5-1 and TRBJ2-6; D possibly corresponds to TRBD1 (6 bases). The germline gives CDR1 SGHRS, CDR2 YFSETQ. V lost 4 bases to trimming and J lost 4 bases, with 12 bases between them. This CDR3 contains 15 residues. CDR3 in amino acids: CASSKDRLGANVLTF. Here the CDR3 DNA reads TGCGCCAGCAGCAAGGACAGATTGGGGGCCAACGTCCTGACTTTC.

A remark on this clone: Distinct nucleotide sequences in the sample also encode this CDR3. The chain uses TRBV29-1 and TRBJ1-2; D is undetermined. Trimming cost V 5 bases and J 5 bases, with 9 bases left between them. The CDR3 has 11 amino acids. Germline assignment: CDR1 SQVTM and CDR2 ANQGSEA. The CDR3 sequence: CSVPGVYGYTF. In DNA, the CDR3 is TGCAGCGTTCCCGGGGTTTATGGCTACACCTTC.

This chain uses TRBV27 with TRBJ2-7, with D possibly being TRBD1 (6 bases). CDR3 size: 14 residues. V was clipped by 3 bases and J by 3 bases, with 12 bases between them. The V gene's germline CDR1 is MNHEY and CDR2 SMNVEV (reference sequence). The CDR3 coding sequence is TGTGCCAGCAGTTTCCAGGGGATTTACTACGAGCAGTACTTC. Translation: CASSFQGIYYEQYF.